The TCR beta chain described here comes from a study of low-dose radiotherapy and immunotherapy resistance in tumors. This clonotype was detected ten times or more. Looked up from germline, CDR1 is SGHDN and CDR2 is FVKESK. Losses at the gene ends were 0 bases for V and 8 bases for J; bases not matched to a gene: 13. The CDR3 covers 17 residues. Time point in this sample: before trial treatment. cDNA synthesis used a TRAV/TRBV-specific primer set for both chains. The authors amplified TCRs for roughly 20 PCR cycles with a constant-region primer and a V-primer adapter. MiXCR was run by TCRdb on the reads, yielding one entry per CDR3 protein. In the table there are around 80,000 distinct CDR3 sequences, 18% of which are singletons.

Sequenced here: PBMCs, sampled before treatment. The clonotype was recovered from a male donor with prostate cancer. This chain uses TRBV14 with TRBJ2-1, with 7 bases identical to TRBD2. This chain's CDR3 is CASSQERRRSGTDEQFF. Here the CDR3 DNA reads TGTGCCAGCAGCCAAGAAAGGCGGAGGAGCGGGACGGATGAGCAGTTCTTC.